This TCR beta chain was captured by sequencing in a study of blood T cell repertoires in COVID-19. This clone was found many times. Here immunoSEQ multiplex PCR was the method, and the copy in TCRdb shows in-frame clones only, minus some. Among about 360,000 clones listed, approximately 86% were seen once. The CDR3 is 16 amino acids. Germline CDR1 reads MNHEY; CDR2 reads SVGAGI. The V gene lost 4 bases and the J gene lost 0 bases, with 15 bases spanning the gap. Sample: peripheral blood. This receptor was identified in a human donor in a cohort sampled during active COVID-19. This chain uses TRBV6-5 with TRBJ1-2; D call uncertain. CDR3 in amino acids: CASSFSPEGTNYGYTF. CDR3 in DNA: TGTGCCAGCAGTTTCTCGCCCGAGGGCACTAACTATGGCTACACCTTC.